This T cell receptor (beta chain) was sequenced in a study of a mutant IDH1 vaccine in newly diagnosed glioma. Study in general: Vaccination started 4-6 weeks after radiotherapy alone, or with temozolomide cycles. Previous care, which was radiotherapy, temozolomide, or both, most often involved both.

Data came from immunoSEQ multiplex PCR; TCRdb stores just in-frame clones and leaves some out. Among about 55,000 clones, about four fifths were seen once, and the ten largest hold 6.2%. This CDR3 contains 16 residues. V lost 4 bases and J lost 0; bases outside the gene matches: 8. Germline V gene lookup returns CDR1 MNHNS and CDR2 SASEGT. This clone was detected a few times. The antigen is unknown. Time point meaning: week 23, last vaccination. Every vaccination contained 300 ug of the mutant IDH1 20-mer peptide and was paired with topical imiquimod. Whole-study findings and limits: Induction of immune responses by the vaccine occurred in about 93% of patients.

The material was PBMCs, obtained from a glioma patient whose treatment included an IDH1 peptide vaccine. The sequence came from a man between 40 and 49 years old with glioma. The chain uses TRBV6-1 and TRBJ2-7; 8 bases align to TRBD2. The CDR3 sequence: CASSGPSGPSSYEQYF. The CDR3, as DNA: TGTGCCAGCAGTGGTCCTAGCGGGCCGAGCTCCTACGAGCAGTACTTC.